A single sample gave rise to the 14 T cell receptor beta chains below, sequenced in a study of blood T cell repertoires in COVID-19. Clones were sequenced by immunoSEQ multiplex PCR, and TCRdb holds only the in-frame ones, with some missing. The sample comprises about 110,000 clones, around 86% of which are singletons, and roughly 4.1% rests with the top ten. Sequencing was performed on peripheral blood. The receptors were gathered from a woman in her 70s with acute or convalescent COVID-19.

The chain has TRBV7-9 and TRBJ2-1; D is possibly TRBD2 (6 bases). Germline V gene lookup returns CDR1 SEHNR and CDR2 FQNEAQ (reference sequence). V gave up 5 bases and J gave up 0 bases, with 20 bases separating them. The length of the CDR3 is 18 residues. CDR3: CASSPTGRGSNSYNEQFF. The CDR3 coding sequence is TGTGCCAGCAGCCCCACCGGGAGAGGCTCGAACTCCTACAATGAGCAGTTCTTC.

The chain combines TRBV28 with TRBJ2-2; D is possibly TRBD1 (5 bases). V was trimmed by 6 bases and J by 6 bases, leaving 11 bases between them. This CDR3 contains 13 residues. Germline-derived CDR1 and CDR2 are MDHEN and SYDVKM. CDR3 sequence reads: CASRARAAGELFF. The CDR3 bases are TGTGCCAGCAGGGCCAGGGCGGCCGGGGAGCTGTTTTTT.

This clone appeared a single time. The chain's CDR3 is CSVGGTGGYSEQFF. DNA of the CDR3: TGCAGCGTGGGCGGGACAGGGGGGTATTCTGAGCAGTTCTTC. The chain carries TRBV29-1 and TRBJ2-1; TRBD1 aligns across 11 bases. The CDR3 sequence is 14 residues long. Germline values: CDR1 SQVTM, CDR2 ANQGSEA. With 6 bases clipped from V and 9 bases from J, the junction kept 10 bases outside the gene matches.

This rearrangement joins TRBV19 to TRBJ1-5; tentatively, D is TRBD1 (6 bases). This CDR3 region has 15 residues. CDR1 and CDR2 from the germline V gene are LNHDA and SQIVND (reference sequence). The germline V and J ends were trimmed by 7 bases and 7 bases, with 20 bases remaining between them. In nucleotides, the CDR3 is TGTGCCAGTACTGCGGGGGGGCCCCGTGCGCAGCCCCAGCATTTT. Translated: CASTAGGPRAQPQHF.

V gene TRBV7-6 combines with J gene TRBJ2-2; D is perhaps TRBD2 (5 bases). The CDR3 spans 15 residues. Trimming left V 1 base short and J 2 bases short, with 8 bases between. Per germline, CDR1 SGHVS and CDR2 FNYEAQ. In nucleotides, the CDR3 is TGTGCCAGCAGCTTAGGAGGGTTAAACACCGGGGAGCTGTTTTTT. Its translation: CASSLGGLNTGELFF.

The chain links TRBV6-1 to TRBJ1-6, with unresolved D. The germline V gene encodes CDR1 MNHNS and CDR2 SASEGT. Deletions cut 4 bases from V and 0 bases from J, with 16 bases between. The CDR3 runs to 18 residues. The CDR3 reads CASSVSVTASSYNSPLHF. In DNA form, the CDR3 reads TGTGCCAGCAGTGTTTCCGTCACCGCGAGCTCCTATAATTCACCCCTCCACTTT.

Sample share makes this clone medium-sized. The V and J genes are TRBV5-5 and TRBJ2-3; tentative D call: TRBD2 (6 bases). The CDR3 is made up of 15 amino acids. Per the germline V gene, CDR1 is SGHKS and CDR2 is YYEKEE (reference sequence). Trimming removed 0 bases at V and 1 base at J, with 9 bases between. In DNA form, the CDR3 reads TGTGCCAGCAGCTTGGTGGGCGGGGGCACAGATACGCAGTATTTT. Translating gives CASSLVGGGTDTQYF.

The chain links TRBV3-1 (or the pseudogene TRBV3-2) to TRBJ2-3; D ambiguous. The CDR3 extends over 16 amino acids. The germline V gene encodes CDR1 LGHDT and CDR2 YNNKEL (reference sequence). V shed 6 bases and J shed 0 bases, with 16 bases lying between them. DNA of the CDR3: TGTGCCAGCAGTAAGCCGAGGCCCACTAGCACAGATACGCAGTATTTT. This encodes CASSKPRPTSTDTQYF.

V and J are TRBV7-9 and TRBJ1-2, with D perhaps matching TRBD1 (5 bases). The CDR3 covers 16 residues. V was pared by 1 base and J by 4 bases, with 16 bases between. Germline-derived CDR1 and CDR2 are SEHNR and FQNEAQ (reference sequence). The CDR3 region is CASSLEVGGNLYGYTF. CDR3 nucleotides: TGTGCCAGCAGCTTAGAGGTCGGGGGAAATCTCTATGGCTACACCTTC. The whole variable domain, remainder taken from reference TRBV7-9 and TRBJ1-2, is DTGVSQNPRHKITKRGQNVTFRCDPISEHNRLYWYRQTLGQGPEFLTYFQNEAQLEKSRLLSDRFSAERPKGSFSTLEIQRTEQGDSAMYLCASSLEVGGNLYGYTFGSGTRLTVV.

The V gene is TRBV7-6, the J gene TRBJ2-1; D is uncertain. Germline V gene lookup returns CDR1 SGHVS and CDR2 FNYEAQ. The CDR3 runs to 13 residues. Trimming left V 4 bases short and J 11 bases short, with 15 bases between. CDR3 protein: CASSSLVAFKQFF. CDR3 bases: TGTGCCAGCAGCTCCCTAGTCGCATTCAAGCAGTTCTTC.

This chain uses TRBV9 with TRBJ2-2; D not resolved. The CDR3 loop spans 12 amino acids. Germline-derived CDR1 and CDR2 are SGDLS and YYNGEE. The V gene lost 2 bases and the J gene lost 4 bases, with 3 bases spanning the gap. The CDR3 DNA is TGTGCCAGCAGCGTGAGCACCGGGGAGCTGTTTTTT. The encoded protein is CASSVSTGELFF.

The chain joins TRBV4-1 to TRBJ1-1; TRBD1 is a possible D gene (6 bases). The V end was cut by 4 bases, the J end by 3 bases, with 12 bases between. Germline lookup yields CDR1 MGHRA and CDR2 YSYEKL. The CDR3 covers 14 residues. CDR3 region: CASSRREGDTEAFF. DNA for the CDR3: TGCGCCAGCAGCCGTCGAGAGGGGGACACTGAAGCTTTCTTT.

The rearrangement uses TRBV19 and TRBJ1-4, with D possibly matching TRBD1 (6 bases). This CDR3 comprises 14 residues. Trimming stripped 5 bases from V and 8 bases from J, with 15 bases between. CDR1 and CDR2 (germline): LNHDA, SQIVND (reference sequence). The CDR3: CASSAQGWEEKLFF. For the CDR3, the DNA is TGTGCCAGTAGTGCGCAGGGGTGGGAGGAAAAACTGTTTTTT.

This sequence joins TRBV28 and TRBJ2-5; 7 bases are a match to TRBD1. The CDR3 has 13 residues. Germline V CDR1 and CDR2: MDHEN, SYDVKM. Trimming took 4 bases from V and 3 from J; bases not matched to a gene: 2. Here the CDR3 DNA reads TGTGCCAGCAGTTGGGGACAGAAAGAGACCCAGTACTTC. This translates into CASSWGQKETQYF. The full variable domain, with the rest looked up from reference TRBV28 and TRBJ2-5, is DVKVTQSSRYLVKRTGEKVFLECVQDMDHENMFWYRQDPGLGLRLIYFSYDVKMKEKGDIPEGYSVSREKKERFSLILESASTNQTSMYLCASSWGQKETQYFGPGTRLLVL.